What follows is one TCR beta chain and its context. The record originates from a study of control samples from healthy donors and cancer patients. The CDR3 is made up of 13 amino acids. Losses at the gene ends were 4 bases for V and 7 bases for J; bases not matched to a gene: 5. Germline V gene data show CDR1 as LNHDA and CDR2 as SQIVND (reference sequence). TCRdb keeps only in-frame clones here, not all; method: immunoSEQ multiplex PCR. The sample consists of 120,000 or so clones, about 95% of them appearing once. The genes are TRBV19 and TRBJ1-1; TRBD1 matches at 8 bases. The sequenced sample consisted of blood. This sequence originates from a man aged 25-45 years in good health. This CDR3 is CASSTGTGFEAFF. The CDR3, as DNA: TGTGCCAGTAGTACAGGGACAGGCTTTGAAGCTTTCTTT. The whole variable domain, filled in from reference TRBV19 and TRBJ1-1, reads DGGITQSPKYLFRKEGQNVTLSCEQNLNHDAMYWYRQDPGQGLRLIYYSQIVNDFQKGDIAEGYSVSREKKESFPLTVTSAQKNPTAFYLCASSTGTGFEAFFGQGTRLTVV.